These 6 T cell receptor beta chains originate from one sample sequenced in a study of cytomegalovirus exposure and HLA in healthy donors. The primer mix had 60 Vbeta and 13 Jbeta primers. The method was immunoSEQ multiplex PCR; TCRdb's version includes in-frame clones alone and lacks a portion of them. The repertoire holds about 200,000 clones, with approximately 85% as singletons. Sequencing used PBMCs. Every receptor here comes from a woman aged 40 to 50 in good health and CMV-seronegative.

The rearrangement links TRBV5-4 to TRBJ2-3, with D tentatively TRBD2 (5 bases). Trimming left V 4 bases short and J 9 bases short, with 15 bases between. Germline CDR1 SGHNT, CDR2 YYREEE (reference sequence). The CDR3 sequence is 13 residues long. The CDR3 bases are TGTGCCAGCAGCCGAGGTAGGGAGAACACGCAGTATTTT. It translates to CASSRGRENTQYF.

The rearrangement joins TRBV7-9 to TRBJ2-1; no clear D. CDR3 length equals 15 residues. Trimming took off 2 bases at V and 0 bases at J, with 8 bases between the two ends. Germline values: CDR1 SEHNR, CDR2 FQNEAQ (reference sequence). The CDR3 DNA sequence: TGTGCCAGCAGCTTAACAGAGAGCTCCTACAATGAGCAGTTCTTC. Protein product: CASSLTESSYNEQFF. The whole variable domain, filled in from reference TRBV7-9 and TRBJ2-1, reads DTGVSQNPRHKITKRGQNVTFRCDPISEHNRLYWYRQTLGQGPEFLTYFQNEAQLEKSRLLSDRFSAERPKGSFSTLEIQRTEQGDSAMYLCASSLTESSYNEQFFGPGTRLTVL.

This chain links TRBV4-1 with TRBJ2-3, with 7 bases matching TRBD1. After removal of 1 base from V and 6 bases from J, the junction contained 16 bases not matched to a gene. Germline V gene sequence: CDR1 MGHRA, CDR2 YSYEKL. The CDR3 is made up of 18 amino acids. CDR3 sequence reads: CASSQAFSFGTVVDTQYF. The CDR3 DNA reads as TGCGCCAGCAGCCAAGCCTTTTCCTTCGGGACAGTGGTTGATACGCAGTATTTT.

V gene TRBV9 combines with J gene TRBJ2-1, with a tentative D call TRBD2 (6 bases). The CDR3 extends over 14 amino acids. Germline CDR1 is SGDLS and CDR2 is YYNGEE. V lost 5 bases and J 3 bases, leaving 12 bases between the germline ends. The CDR3 sequence is CASRGGSGYNEQFF. The CDR3 region has the DNA TGTGCCAGCAGGGGGGGTAGCGGCTACAATGAGCAGTTCTTC.

The chain employs TRBV28 and TRBJ2-1; maybe TRBD1 (7 bases). The CDR3 loop spans 13 amino acids. Trimming left V 3 bases short and J 7 bases short, with 10 bases between. CDR1 and CDR2 (germline): MDHEN, SYDVKM. CDR3 in amino acids: CASSFPGGNEQFF. CDR3 DNA: TGTGCCAGCAGTTTTCCAGGGGGGAATGAGCAGTTCTTC.

The gene calls are TRBV13 and TRBJ1-1, with a weak D call TRBD1 (5 bases). Trimming took off 5 bases at V and 5 bases at J, with 18 bases between the two ends. Germline-derived CDR1 and CDR2 are PRHDT and FYEKMQ (reference sequence). This CDR3 is 15 amino acids long. CDR3 in DNA: TGTGCCAGCAGCCATCGGGGGTCGGGTGAGACTGAAGCTTTCTTT. The encoded protein is CASSHRGSGETEAFF. The full variable domain, rest sourced from reference TRBV13 and TRBJ1-1, is AAGVIQSPRHLIKEKRETATLKCYPIPRHDTVYWYQQGPGQDPQFLISFYEKMQSDKGSIPDRFSAQQFSDYHSELNMSSLELGDSALYFCASSHRGSGETEAFFGQGTRLTVV.